This T cell receptor beta chain was found in a study of regulatory T cells in long-lasting Graves disease. Notes on this clonotype: Its antigen is undetermined.

In building TCR beta libraries, iRepertoire HTBI primers were used together with Arm-PCR of CDR3 regions. Each CDR3 protein gets one entry after TCRdb re-called the multiplex PCR reads with MiXCR. The sample includes a few hundred thousand distinct CDR3 sequences, about 20% of them seen just once. Study observations and caveats: Persistent disease showed a preference for TRBV28, TRBJ1-2 and TRBJ2-5. Persistent Graves' patients showed a TCR diversity that was lower than that of newly diagnosed ones.

Trimming took 3 bases from V and 4 from J; bases not matched to a gene: 12. CDR1 and CDR2 from the germline V gene are SGHDT and YYEEEE. The CDR3 totals 19 residues. Time point defined: persistent/refractory GD, antithyroid drugs over 5 years with positive TRAb. Scientists built the TCR library using RNA that was extracted from PBMCs. Under American Thyroid Association guidelines, Graves' disease was diagnosed. V usage is TRBV5-6 and J usage is TRBJ2-2; 13 bases match TRBD2. Sequencing used peripheral blood mononuclear cells (PBMCs), obtained when the disease was refractory, from a patient treated with antithyroid drugs. This sequence was found in a female donor with Graves disease. The CDR3 region has the DNA TGTGCCAGCAGCTCTCAAACTAGCGGGGGGGCCTCGAGCACCGGGGAGCTGTTTTTT. Translating gives CASSSQTSGGASSTGELFF.